This is a list of T cell receptor beta chains from one sample in a study of blood T cell repertoires in COVID-19. Sequenced by immunoSEQ multiplex PCR; TCRdb stores in-frame clones only, minus some. The sample has about 340,000 clones; about 92% are singletons. The material sequenced was PBMCs or T cells enriched from blood (not recorded which). The receptors originated from a woman aged 30 to 39 who had recovered from COVID-19. The CDR3 runs from the conserved cysteine through the conserved F or W. Fields, in order: CDR3 protein, CDR3 DNA, clone size, J gene, D gene, V gene. D genes are given only for firm matches. The size entry is marked missing in some rows and otherwise reads once, few, many or a size class.

CASNSPGGEQYF | TGTGCCAGCAACTCCCCCGGGGGCGAGCAGTACTTC | - | TRBJ2-7 | - | TRBV3-1/TRBV3-2
CASSLSLAGVREQYF | TGTGCCAGCAGCTTGTCCCTAGCGGGAGTAAGAGAGCAGTACTTC | - | TRBJ2-7 | TRBD2 | TRBV5-6
CAILGQERTNYGYTF | TGTGCCATCCTTGGACAGGAAAGGACTAACTATGGCTACACCTTC | few | TRBJ1-2 | TRBD1 | TRBV10-3
CAIRSSGVSYNEQFF | TGTGCCATCAGGTCAAGCGGGGTCTCCTACAATGAGCAGTTCTTC | - | TRBJ2-1 | TRBD2 | TRBV10-3
CASSASSGTGVYEQYF | TGTGCCAGCAGTGCATCATCCGGGACAGGAGTATACGAGCAGTACTTC | - | TRBJ2-7 | TRBD1 | TRBV28
CASSYSGTSGDTQYF | TGTGCCAGCAGTTACTCGGGGACTAGTGGAGATACGCAGTATTTT | - | TRBJ2-3 | TRBD2 | TRBV6-5
CASTPLAPTYNEQFF | TGTGCCAGCACTCCACTAGCGCCGACCTACAATGAGCAGTTCTTC | few | TRBJ2-1 | TRBD2 | TRBV27
CASSLAGQKAYGYTF | TGTGCCAGCAGCTTAGCCGGACAGAAGGCCTATGGCTACACCTTC | few | TRBJ1-2 | - | TRBV7-2
CASSLILAGAHEQFF | TGTGCTAGCAGCTTAATCCTAGCGGGAGCGCATGAGCAGTTCTTC | - | TRBJ2-1 | TRBD2 | TRBV7-7
CASSRPTGLGSPLHF | TGTGCCAGCAGTAGACCGACAGGGCTCGGTTCACCCCTCCACTTT | - | TRBJ1-6 | TRBD1 | TRBV28
CASSLTGTPDRKLFF | TGTGCCAGCAGTCTAACCGGGACACCGGACCGAAAACTGTTTTTT | - | TRBJ1-4 | - | TRBV27
CASSFTYEQYF | TGTGCCAGCAGCTTTACCTACGAGCAGTACTTC | once | TRBJ2-7 | - | TRBV7-2
CASRNQGKETQYF | TGTGCCAGCAGGAATCAGGGAAAAGAGACCCAGTACTTC | - | TRBJ2-5 | - | TRBV6-5
CASSQFTGPSSGNTIYF | TGTGCCAGCAGCCAATTCACAGGGCCGAGCTCTGGAAACACCATATATTTT | - | TRBJ1-3 | - | TRBV3-1/TRBV3-2
CASIASADTEAFF | TGCGCCAGCATTGCGTCAGCGGACACTGAAGCTTTCTTT | - | TRBJ1-1 | - | TRBV5-1
CASSESRRSEQFF | TGTGCCAGCAGTGAAAGCAGAAGGAGTGAGCAGTTCTTC | - | TRBJ2-1 | - | TRBV6-1
CASSVTTGTSAHNEQFF | TGTGCCAGCAGCGTTACAACCGGGACTAGCGCCCACAATGAGCAGTTCTTC | - | TRBJ2-1 | TRBD2 | TRBV9
CASKPFTGGGTEAFF | TGTGCCAGCAAACCCTTCACAGGGGGGGGAACTGAAGCTTTCTTT | - | TRBJ1-1 | TRBD1 | TRBV9
CASSLSRENYEQYF | TGTGCCAGCAGTTTATCCCGGGAAAACTACGAGCAGTACTTC | - | TRBJ2-7 | - | TRBV28
CASRTGGGYEQFF | TGTGCCAGCAGGACAGGGGGCGGATATGAGCAGTTCTTC | - | TRBJ2-1 | TRBD1 | TRBV2
CASSFGTRKGKNTEAFF | TGTGCCAGCAGTTTCGGGACACGGAAAGGGAAGAACACTGAAGCTTTCTTT | - | TRBJ1-1 | - | TRBV28
CASSPLTSGRANEQYF | TGTGCCAGCAGCCCATTGACTAGCGGGAGAGCGAACGAGCAGTACTTC | - | TRBJ2-7 | TRBD2 | TRBV7-9
CASSTGQVYEQYF | TGTGCCAGCAGTACCGGACAGGTCTACGAGCAGTACTTC | - | TRBJ2-7 | TRBD1 | TRBV7-2
CASSAPGTSEQYF | TGTGCCAGCAGCGCTCCCGGGACAAGCGAGCAGTACTTC | - | TRBJ2-7 | - | TRBV9
CASSLTGETNEKLFF | TGCGCCAGCAGCTTGACAGGGGAAACTAATGAAAAACTGTTTTTT | - | TRBJ1-4 | TRBD1 | TRBV5-1
CASSLFDEQFF | TGTGCCAGCAGCTTATTCGATGAGCAGTTCTTC | - | TRBJ2-1 | - | TRBV7-9
CARGGGGTSSSEQFF | TGCGCCCGCGGGGGAGGGGGGACTAGCTCCAGTGAGCAGTTCTTC | - | TRBJ2-1 | TRBD2 | TRBV5-1
CASRSGDYRYNEQFF | TGTGCCAGCAGAAGTGGGGACTATAGGTACAATGAGCAGTTCTTC | - | TRBJ2-1 | TRBD2 | TRBV6-5
CASSLGRLETQYF | TGTGCCAGCAGTCTCGGCAGACTAGAGACCCAGTACTTC | - | TRBJ2-5 | - | TRBV11-2
CASSSFRGFSYEQYF | TGTGCCAGCAGCTCCTTCAGGGGGTTCTCCTACGAGCAGTACTTC | - | TRBJ2-7 | TRBD1 | TRBV11-3
CASSAGSRNQPQHF | TGTGCCAGCAGCGCAGGGTCTCGGAATCAGCCCCAGCATTTT | - | TRBJ1-5 | - | TRBV7-6
CASSPDRYEQYF | TGTGCCAGCAGCCCGGACAGATACGAGCAGTACTTC | - | TRBJ2-7 | - | TRBV16
CASSQTSGGAYNEQFF | TGTGCCAGCAGCCAGACTAGCGGGGGGGCATACAATGAGCAGTTCTTC | - | TRBJ2-1 | TRBD2 | TRBV3-1/TRBV3-2
CATSRGGQGNYGYTF | TGTGCCACCAGCAGGGGGGGACAGGGGAACTATGGCTACACCTTC | - | TRBJ1-2 | TRBD1 | TRBV15
CASSLVQGAGELFF | TGTGCCAGCAGCTTGGTGCAGGGGGCCGGGGAGCTGTTTTTT | once | TRBJ2-2 | TRBD1 | TRBV7-9
CASSSYGSGEAFF | TGTGCCAGCAGTTCATATGGTTCGGGAGAAGCTTTCTTT | - | TRBJ1-1 | - | TRBV28
CATSDYIEATGPQHF | TGTGCCACCAGTGATTACATCGAAGCTACGGGGCCCCAGCATTTT | - | TRBJ1-5 | - | TRBV24-1
CASKRGGNRLGYTF | TGTGCCAGCAAAAGAGGAGGAAACCGTCTCGGCTACACCTTC | - | TRBJ1-2 | - | TRBV28
CASSSSFREGPYEQYF | TGTGCCAGCAGTTCCTCCTTCCGGGAGGGCCCGTACGAGCAGTACTTC | - | TRBJ2-7 | TRBD2 | TRBV27
CASSLTPSGVIGEKLFF | TGTGCCAGCAGCTTAACCCCATCAGGGGTGATTGGTGAAAAACTGTTTTTT | - | TRBJ1-4 | - | TRBV7-9
CASRVGITNYGYTF | TGTGCCAGCAGAGTCGGGATTACTAACTATGGCTACACCTTC | - | TRBJ1-2 | - | TRBV28
CAWSSRGGGIQYF | TGTGCCTGGAGTAGTCGGGGGGGCGGCATTCAGTACTTC | once | TRBJ2-4 | TRBD2 | TRBV30
CASSSPQGSGVNTEAFF | TGTGCCAGCAGTTCCCCCCAGGGTAGTGGGGTGAACACTGAAGCTTTCTTT | - | TRBJ1-1 | - | TRBV28
CSASWQEVGYTF | TGCAGTGCTAGTTGGCAGGAGGTAGGCTACACCTTC | once | TRBJ1-2 | - | TRBV20-1
CASSSGGGTGTYEQYF | TGTGCCAGCAGCTCGGGAGGGGGGACTGGAACCTACGAGCAGTACTTC | - | TRBJ2-7 | TRBD2 | TRBV7-9
CAFVVGPLMNTEAFF | TGTGCATTCGTTGTCGGTCCACTAATGAACACTGAAGCTTTCTTT | - | TRBJ1-1 | - | TRBV30
CASRIQVNTEAFF | TGTGCCAGCAGGATACAGGTTAACACTGAAGCTTTCTTT | - | TRBJ1-1 | - | TRBV7-2
CASGLLAVTGELFF | TGTGCCAGCGGACTCCTAGCGGTTACCGGGGAGCTGTTTTTT | - | TRBJ2-2 | TRBD2 | TRBV7-9
CASSVGARELFF | TGTGCCAGCAGCGTAGGGGCGAGGGAGCTGTTTTTT | - | TRBJ2-2 | - | TRBV9
CASRTLAGVKNNEQFF | TGTGCCAGCAGAACCTTAGCGGGAGTCAAAAACAATGAGCAGTTCTTC | - | TRBJ2-1 | TRBD2 | TRBV11-2
CASKREFGGYTF | TGTGCCAGCAAAAGGGAGTTTGGAGGCTACACCTTC | once | TRBJ1-2 | - | TRBV27
CASSPPRGAATEAFF | TGTGCCAGCTCACCACCGCGGGGGGCGGCCACTGAAGCTTTCTTT | - | TRBJ1-1 | - | TRBV18
CASSQDRQGAWGYTF | TGTGCCAGCAGCCAAGACCGACAGGGGGCATGGGGCTACACCTTC | - | TRBJ1-2 | TRBD1 | TRBV4-2
CASSYTKDTQYF | TGCGCCAGCAGCTACACTAAAGATACGCAGTATTTT | once | TRBJ2-3 | - | TRBV5-1